This is a list of T cell receptor beta chains from one sample in a study of blood T cell repertoires in COVID-19. Method: immunoSEQ multiplex PCR; TCRdb's copy keeps in-frame clones and lacks some. The table shows 100,000 to 150,000 clones, with 84% occurring only once. The sample comprised peripheral blood. The source of these receptors is a woman in her twenties or thirties who had recovered from COVID-19. Both conserved end residues are part of each CDR3. Fields, in order: J gene, V gene, D gene, clone size, CDR3 protein, CDR3 DNA. D genes are given only for firm matches. Clone size appears in some rows only: once, few, many, or a class for an expanded clone.

>TRBJ2-7|TRBV7-2|TRBD1|NA
CASRRGTAVEQYF
TGTGCCAGCCGCCGAGGGACAGCCGTCGAGCAGTACTTC
>TRBJ2-5|TRBV3-1/TRBV3-2|NA|NA
CASSQSGAGETQYF
TGTGCCAGCAGCCAATCTGGGGCCGGGGAGACCCAGTACTTC
>TRBJ2-7|TRBV29-1|TRBD1|once
CSARTGHYEQYF
TGCAGCGCTCGGACAGGGCACTACGAGCAGTACTTC
>TRBJ2-7|TRBV7-3|NA|NA
CASSLGPDYEQYF
TGTGCCAGCAGCTTAGGGCCCGACTACGAGCAGTACTTC
>TRBJ2-5|TRBV3-1/TRBV3-2|TRBD2|NA
CASSRSERGAQETQYF
TGTGCCAGCAGCCGGTCCGAGCGGGGGGCCCAAGAGACCCAGTACTTC
>TRBJ2-1|TRBV29-1|NA|NA
CSVGRDTYNEQFF
TGCAGCGTTGGTCGGGACACATACAATGAGCAGTTCTTC
>TRBJ2-7|TRBV6-1|TRBD1|NA
CASSGQGVSEQYF
TGTGCCAGCAGTGGACAGGGGGTGAGCGAGCAGTACTTC
>TRBJ1-6|TRBV9|NA|NA
CASSGENYNSPLHF
TGTGCCAGCAGCGGGGAGAACTATAATTCACCCCTCCACTTT
>TRBJ1-5|TRBV6-1|NA|NA
CASSESARQPQHF
TGTGCCAGCAGTGAATCCGCCCGGCAGCCCCAGCATTTT
>TRBJ2-2|TRBV15|TRBD2|NA
CATSSIVSSGRALGELFF
TGTGCCACCAGCTCCATTGTTTCTAGCGGGAGGGCCCTCGGGGAGCTGTTTTTT
>TRBJ2-7|TRBV9|NA|NA
CASSAASQAYEQYF
TGTGCCAGCAGCGCAGCTAGCCAAGCATACGAGCAGTACTTC
>TRBJ2-7|TRBV13|NA|NA
CASSLGGHSSYEQYF
TGTGCCAGCAGCTTGGGCGGGCATAGCTCCTACGAGCAGTACTTC
>TRBJ1-5|TRBV15|TRBD1|NA
CATSQLHGAGGFYSNQPQHF
TGTGCCACCAGCCAATTACACGGGGCAGGGGGTTTTTATAGCAATCAGCCCCAGCATTTT
>TRBJ2-3|TRBV3-1/TRBV3-2|NA|NA
CASSLLSSTDTQYF
TGTGCCAGCAGCCTATTGTCTAGCACAGATACGCAGTATTTT
>TRBJ2-7|TRBV15|TRBD1|NA
CATRPGQGVYEQYF
TGTGCCACTAGACCGGGACAGGGGGTATACGAGCAGTACTTC
>TRBJ1-5|TRBV5-6|TRBD1|NA
CASSTGTGGHQPQHF
TGTGCCAGCAGTACCGGGACAGGGGGACACCAGCCCCAGCATTTT
>TRBJ1-5|TRBV5-6|NA|NA
CASSPGVGNQPQHF
TGTGCCAGCAGCCCAGGGGTTGGCAATCAGCCCCAGCATTTT
>TRBJ1-2|TRBV6-2/TRBV6-3|NA|NA
CASSRGLLDGYTF
TGTGCCAGCAGCCGGGGACTATTGGATGGCTACACCTTC
>TRBJ2-1|TRBV3-1/TRBV3-2|TRBD2|NA
CASSLPSGPYNEQFF
TGTGCCAGCAGCCTTCCTAGCGGACCCTACAATGAGCAGTTCTTC
>TRBJ1-5|TRBV5-1|NA|NA
CASSLAGGEYSQHF
TGCGCCAGCAGCTTGGCCGGAGGGGAGTACTCCCAGCATTTT
>TRBJ2-7|TRBV5-5|NA|NA
CASSYDPGESYEQYF
TGTGCCAGCAGCTACGACCCTGGAGAGTCCTACGAGCAGTACTTC
>TRBJ2-5|TRBV10-3|NA|NA
CAISRDSGQETQYF
TGTGCCATCAGCCGGGACAGCGGGCAAGAGACCCAGTACTTC
>TRBJ2-3|TRBV27|TRBD2|many
CAGTPRASGATDTQYF
TGTGCCGGCACACCCCGGGCTAGCGGGGCCACAGATACGCAGTATTTT
>TRBJ2-7|TRBV3-1/TRBV3-2|TRBD2|NA
CASSLSGRPPYEQYF
TGTGCCAGCAGCCTTAGCGGGAGGCCCCCCTACGAGCAGTACTTC
>TRBJ2-1|TRBV6-5|TRBD2|NA
CASSHGTSGDDEQFF
TGTGCCAGCAGCCACGGGACTAGCGGCGACGATGAGCAGTTCTTC